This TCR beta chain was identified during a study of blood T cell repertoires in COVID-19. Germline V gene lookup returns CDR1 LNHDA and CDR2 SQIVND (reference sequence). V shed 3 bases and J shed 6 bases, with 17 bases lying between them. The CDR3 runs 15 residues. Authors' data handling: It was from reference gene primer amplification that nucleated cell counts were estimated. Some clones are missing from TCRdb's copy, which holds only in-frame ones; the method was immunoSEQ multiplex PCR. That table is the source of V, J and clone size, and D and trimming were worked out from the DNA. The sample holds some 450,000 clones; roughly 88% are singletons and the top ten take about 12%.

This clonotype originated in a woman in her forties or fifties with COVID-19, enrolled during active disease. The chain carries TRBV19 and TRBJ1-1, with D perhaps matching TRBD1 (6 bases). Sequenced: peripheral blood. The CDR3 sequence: CASSIRQGRLSEAFF. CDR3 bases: TGTGCCAGTAGTATTCGGCAGGGGCGGTTATCTGAAGCTTTCTTT.